Sequencing of this T cell receptor (beta chain) was carried out in a study of T-cell reconstitution after alpha-beta-depleted transplantation in children. Unique molecular identifiers were built into the TCRbeta library. TCRdb fed the PCR reads into MiXCR, producing one record per CDR3 protein. Here the sample spans approximately 170,000 distinct CDR3 sequences, 8.5% to 14% being singletons. Ten or more counts support this clonotype. Sequencing used PBMCs, obtained before TCRalphabeta/CD19-depleted stem cell transplant. The TCR originated in a boy aged 2 to 10 with acute myeloid leukemia, due to receive a stem cell transplant.

CDR3 in DNA: TGCAGCGCCGGAGATTTAGGGGGATGGACTGAAGCTTTCTTT. This sequence encodes CSAGDLGGWTEAFF. The V gene is TRBV29-1, the J gene TRBJ1-1, with D perhaps TRBD1 (6 bases). Trimming left V 7 bases short and J 5 bases short, with 20 bases between. The CDR3 runs 14 residues. Germline V gene lookup returns CDR1 SQVTM and CDR2 ANQGSEA.